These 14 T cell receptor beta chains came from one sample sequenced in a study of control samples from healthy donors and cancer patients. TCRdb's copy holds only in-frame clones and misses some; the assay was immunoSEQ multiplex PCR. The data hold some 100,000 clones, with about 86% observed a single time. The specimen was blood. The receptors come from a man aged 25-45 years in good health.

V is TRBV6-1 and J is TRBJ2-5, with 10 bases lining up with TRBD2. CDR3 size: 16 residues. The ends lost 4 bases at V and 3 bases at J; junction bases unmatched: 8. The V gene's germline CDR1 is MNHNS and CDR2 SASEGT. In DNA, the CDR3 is TGTGCCAGCAGTGGTGTAGTGCTAGCGGGAGAAGAGACCCAGTACTTC. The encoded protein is CASSGVVLAGEETQYF.

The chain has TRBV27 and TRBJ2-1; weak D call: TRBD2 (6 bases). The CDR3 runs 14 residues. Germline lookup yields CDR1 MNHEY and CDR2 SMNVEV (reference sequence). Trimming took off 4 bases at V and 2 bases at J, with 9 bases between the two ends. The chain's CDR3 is CASSSGGAYNEQFF. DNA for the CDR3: TGTGCCAGCAGTTCCGGGGGAGCCTACAATGAGCAGTTCTTC.

CDR3 DNA: TGTGCCAGCTCACTAAGAAGACAGAACACCGGGGAGCTGTTTTTT. This codes for CASSLRRQNTGELFF. The chain uses TRBV18 and TRBJ2-2; D is unclear. CDR3 size: 15 residues. Trimming took 4 bases from V and 1 from J, leaving 10 bases between them. Germline lookup yields CDR1 KGHSH and CDR2 LQKENI.

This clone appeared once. CDR3 sequence reads: CASSQQNYGYTF. The CDR3 DNA is TGCGCCAGCAGCCAACAGAACTATGGCTACACCTTC. This chain joins TRBV4-1 and TRBJ1-2; D call uncertain. The ends were cut back, 2 bases at V and 2 bases at J, with 3 bases in the middle. The germline V gene encodes CDR1 MGHRA and CDR2 YSYEKL. CDR3 size: 12 residues.

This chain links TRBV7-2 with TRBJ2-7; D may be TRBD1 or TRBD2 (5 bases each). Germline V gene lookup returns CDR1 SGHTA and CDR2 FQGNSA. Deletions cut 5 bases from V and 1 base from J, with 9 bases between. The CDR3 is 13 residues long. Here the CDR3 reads CASSGTESYEQYF. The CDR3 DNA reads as TGTGCCAGCAGCGGGACGGAATCCTACGAGCAGTACTTC.

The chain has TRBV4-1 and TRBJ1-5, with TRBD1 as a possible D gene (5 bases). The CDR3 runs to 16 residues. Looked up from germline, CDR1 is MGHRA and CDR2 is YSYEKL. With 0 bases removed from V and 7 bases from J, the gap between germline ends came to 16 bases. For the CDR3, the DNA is TGCGCCAGCAGCCAAGATATTTCAGGGTTTAGGCAGCCCCAGCATTTT. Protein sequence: CASSQDISGFRQPQHF.

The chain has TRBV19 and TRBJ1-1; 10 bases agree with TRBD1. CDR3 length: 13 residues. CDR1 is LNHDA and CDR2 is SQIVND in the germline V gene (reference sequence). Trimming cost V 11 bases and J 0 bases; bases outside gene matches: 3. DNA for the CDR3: TGTGCCGCCGGGACAGGGGTGAACACTGAAGCTTTCTTT. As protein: CAAGTGVNTEAFF.

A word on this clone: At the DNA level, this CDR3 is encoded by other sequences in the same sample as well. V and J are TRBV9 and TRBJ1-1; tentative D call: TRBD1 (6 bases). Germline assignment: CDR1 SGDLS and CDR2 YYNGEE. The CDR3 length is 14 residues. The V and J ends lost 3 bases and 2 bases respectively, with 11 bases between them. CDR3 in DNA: TGTGCCAGCAGCGAGGGGGGACTCAACACTGAAGCTTTCTTT. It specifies CASSEGGLNTEAFF.

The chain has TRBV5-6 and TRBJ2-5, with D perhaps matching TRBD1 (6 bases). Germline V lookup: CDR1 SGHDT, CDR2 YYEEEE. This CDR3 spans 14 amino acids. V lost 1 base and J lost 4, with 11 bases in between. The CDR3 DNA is TGTGCCAGCAGCTTGAGGTTAGGGGGAGAGACCCAGTACTTC. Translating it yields CASSLRLGGETQYF.

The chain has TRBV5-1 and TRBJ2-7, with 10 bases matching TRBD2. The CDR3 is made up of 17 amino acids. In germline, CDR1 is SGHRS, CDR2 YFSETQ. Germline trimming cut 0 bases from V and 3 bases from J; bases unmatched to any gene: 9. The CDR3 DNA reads TGCGCCAGCAGCTTGGTATCCGGGCTAGCGGGAGTCTACGAGCAGTACTTC. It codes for CASSLVSGLAGVYEQYF. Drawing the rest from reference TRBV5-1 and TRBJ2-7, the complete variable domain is KAGVTQTPRYLIKTRGQQVTLSCSPISGHRSVSWYQQTPGQGLQFLFEYFSETQRNKGNFPGRFSGRQFSNSRSEMNVSTLELGDSALYLCASSLVSGLAGVYEQYFGPGTRLTVT.

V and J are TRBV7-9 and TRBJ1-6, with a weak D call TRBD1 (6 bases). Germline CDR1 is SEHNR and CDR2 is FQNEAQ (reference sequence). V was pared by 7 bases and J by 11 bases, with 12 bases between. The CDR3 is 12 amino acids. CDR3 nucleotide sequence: TGTGCCAGCACCCTGGAGGGGGCACCCCTCCACTTT. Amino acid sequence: CASTLEGAPLHF.

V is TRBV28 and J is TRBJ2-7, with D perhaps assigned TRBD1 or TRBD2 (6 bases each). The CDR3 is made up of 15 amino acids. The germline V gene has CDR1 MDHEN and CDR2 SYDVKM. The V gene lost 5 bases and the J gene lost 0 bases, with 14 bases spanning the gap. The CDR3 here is CASSPGGTLSYEQYF. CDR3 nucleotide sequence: TGTGCCAGCAGTCCCGGAGGGACACTCTCCTACGAGCAGTACTTC.

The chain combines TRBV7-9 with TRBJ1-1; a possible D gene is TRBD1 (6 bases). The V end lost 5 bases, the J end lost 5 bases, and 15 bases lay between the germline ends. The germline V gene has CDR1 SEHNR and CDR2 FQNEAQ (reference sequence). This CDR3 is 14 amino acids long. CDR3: CASSPQGRWTEAFF. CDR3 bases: TGTGCCAGCAGCCCCCAGGGGAGGTGGACTGAAGCTTTCTTT.

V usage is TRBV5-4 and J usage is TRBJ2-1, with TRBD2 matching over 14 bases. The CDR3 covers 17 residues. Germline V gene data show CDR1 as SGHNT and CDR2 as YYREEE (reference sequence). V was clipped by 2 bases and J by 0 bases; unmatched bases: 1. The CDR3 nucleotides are TGTGCCAGCAGCTTAGGGACTAGCGGGAGCTCCTACAATGAGCAGTTCTTC. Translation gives CASSLGTSGSSYNEQFF.